This TCR beta chain came from a study of blood T cell repertoires in COVID-19. The germline CDR1 and CDR2 sequences are SGHRS and YFSETQ. V lost 5 bases, J lost 0 bases, and 8 bases lay in between. CDR3 length: 13 amino acids. Sequencing was performed with immunoSEQ multiplex PCR; in TCRdb, only in-frame clones are kept and a portion is missing. The table records some 140,000 clones, around 82% of them present only once. The chain carries TRBV5-1 and TRBJ1-1; no reliable D call. The TCR comes from a man aged 35-49 years with acute COVID-19. What was sequenced was PBMCs or T cells enriched from blood (not recorded which). DNA of the CDR3: TGCGCCAGCAGGGTCAGATTGAACACTGAAGCTTTCTTT. Translated, it gives CASRVRLNTEAFF.